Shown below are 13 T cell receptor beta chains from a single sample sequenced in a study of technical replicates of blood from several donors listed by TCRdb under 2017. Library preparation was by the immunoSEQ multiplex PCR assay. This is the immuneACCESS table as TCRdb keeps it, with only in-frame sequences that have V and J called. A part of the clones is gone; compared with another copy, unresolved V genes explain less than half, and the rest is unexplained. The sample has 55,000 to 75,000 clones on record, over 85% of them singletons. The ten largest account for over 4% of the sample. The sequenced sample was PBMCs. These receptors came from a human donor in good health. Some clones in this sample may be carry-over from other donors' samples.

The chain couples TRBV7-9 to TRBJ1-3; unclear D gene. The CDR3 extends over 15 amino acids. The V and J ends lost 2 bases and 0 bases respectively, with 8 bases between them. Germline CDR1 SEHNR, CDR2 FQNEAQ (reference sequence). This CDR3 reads CASSLWQVSGNTIYF. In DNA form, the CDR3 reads TGTGCCAGCAGCTTATGGCAGGTCTCTGGAAACACCATATATTTT.

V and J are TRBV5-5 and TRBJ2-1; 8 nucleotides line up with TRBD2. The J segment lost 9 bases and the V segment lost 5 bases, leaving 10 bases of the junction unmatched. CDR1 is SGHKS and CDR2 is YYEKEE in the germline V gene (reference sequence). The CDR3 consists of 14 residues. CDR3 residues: CASSPGLAPGEQFF. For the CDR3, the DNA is TGTGCCAGCAGTCCAGGACTAGCCCCTGGTGAGCAGTTCTTC.

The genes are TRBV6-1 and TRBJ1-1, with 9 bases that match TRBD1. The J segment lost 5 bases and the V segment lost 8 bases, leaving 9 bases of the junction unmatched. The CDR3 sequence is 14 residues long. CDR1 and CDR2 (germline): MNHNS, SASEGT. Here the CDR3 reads CASQGDRVGTEAFF. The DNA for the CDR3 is TGTGCCAGCCAGGGGGACAGGGTTGGTACTGAAGCTTTCTTT.

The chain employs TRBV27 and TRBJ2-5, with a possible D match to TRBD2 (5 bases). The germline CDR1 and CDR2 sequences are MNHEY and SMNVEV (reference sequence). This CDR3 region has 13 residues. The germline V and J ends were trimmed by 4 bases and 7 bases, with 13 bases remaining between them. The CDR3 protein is CASSYGIESTQYF. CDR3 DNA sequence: TGTGCCAGCAGTTACGGGATAGAATCGACCCAGTACTTC.

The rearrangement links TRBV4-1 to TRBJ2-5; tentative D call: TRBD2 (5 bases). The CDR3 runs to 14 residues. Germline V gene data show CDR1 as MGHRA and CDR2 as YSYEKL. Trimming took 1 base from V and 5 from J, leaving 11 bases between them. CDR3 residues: CASSQGRVGETQYF. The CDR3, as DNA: TGCGCCAGCAGCCAAGGGCGGGTGGGGGAGACCCAGTACTTC.

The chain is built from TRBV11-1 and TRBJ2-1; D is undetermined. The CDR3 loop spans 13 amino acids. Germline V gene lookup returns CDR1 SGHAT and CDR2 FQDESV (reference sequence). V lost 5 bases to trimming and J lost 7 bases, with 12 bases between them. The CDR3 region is CASSPEVGNEQFF. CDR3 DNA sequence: TGTGCCAGCAGCCCAGAGGTCGGGAATGAGCAGTTCTTC.

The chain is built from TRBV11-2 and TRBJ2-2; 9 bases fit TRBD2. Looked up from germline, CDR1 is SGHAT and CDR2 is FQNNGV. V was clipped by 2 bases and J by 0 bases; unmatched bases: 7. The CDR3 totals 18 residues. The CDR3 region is CASSLRRGGFSNTGELFF. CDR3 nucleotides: TGTGCCAGCAGCTTACGGCGGGGGGGGTTTTCGAACACCGGGGAGCTGTTTTTT.

CDR3 loop: CASVPLGREETQYF. The CDR3, as DNA: TGTGCTAGTGTCCCCCTGGGGCGCGAGGAGACCCAGTACTTC. The rearrangement joins TRBV12-5 to TRBJ2-5; possibly TRBD1 for D (5 bases). This CDR3 spans 14 amino acids. CDR1 and CDR2 (germline): LGHNT, FRNRAP. The V and J ends lost 7 bases and 5 bases respectively, with 17 bases between them.

CDR3 in DNA: TGTGCCAGCAGCTTTGTTCAGAACTATGGCTACACCTTC. It translates to CASSFVQNYGYTF. This rearrangement joins TRBV7-9 to TRBJ1-2; D gene uncertain. CDR3 length: 13 residues. V was trimmed by 3 bases and J by 2 bases, leaving 7 bases between them. Germline V gene sequence: CDR1 SEHNR, CDR2 FQNEAQ (reference sequence).

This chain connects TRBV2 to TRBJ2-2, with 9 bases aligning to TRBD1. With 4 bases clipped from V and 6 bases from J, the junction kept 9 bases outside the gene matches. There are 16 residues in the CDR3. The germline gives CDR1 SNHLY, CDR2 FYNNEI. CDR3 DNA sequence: TGTGCCAGCAGTGGCTCCGGGACAGGGTTCTCCGGGGAGCTGTTTTTT. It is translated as CASSGSGTGFSGELFF.

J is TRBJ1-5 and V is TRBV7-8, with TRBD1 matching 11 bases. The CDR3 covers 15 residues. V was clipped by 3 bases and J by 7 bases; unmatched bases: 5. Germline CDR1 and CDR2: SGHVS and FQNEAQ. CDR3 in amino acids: CASSFGQGARQPQHF. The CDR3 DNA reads TGTGCCAGCAGCTTTGGACAGGGGGCGAGGCAGCCCCAGCATTTT.

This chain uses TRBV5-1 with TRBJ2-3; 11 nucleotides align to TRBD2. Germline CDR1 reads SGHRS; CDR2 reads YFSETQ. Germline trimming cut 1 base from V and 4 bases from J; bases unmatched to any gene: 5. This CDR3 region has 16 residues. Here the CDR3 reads CASSLPTSGSADTQYF. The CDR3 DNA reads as TGCGCCAGCAGCTTGCCTACTAGCGGGAGTGCAGATACGCAGTATTTT.

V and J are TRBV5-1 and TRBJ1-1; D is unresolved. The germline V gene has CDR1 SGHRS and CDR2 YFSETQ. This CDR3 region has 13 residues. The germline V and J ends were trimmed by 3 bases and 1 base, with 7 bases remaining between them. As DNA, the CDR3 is TGCGCCAGCAGCTATGACACGAACACTGAAGCTTTCTTT. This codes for CASSYDTNTEAFF. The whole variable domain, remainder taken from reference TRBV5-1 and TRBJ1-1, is KAGVTQTPRYLIKTRGQQVTLSCSPISGHRSVSWYQQTPGQGLQFLFEYFSETQRNKGNFPGRFSGRQFSNSRSEMNVSTLELGDSALYLCASSYDTNTEAFFGQGTRLTVV.